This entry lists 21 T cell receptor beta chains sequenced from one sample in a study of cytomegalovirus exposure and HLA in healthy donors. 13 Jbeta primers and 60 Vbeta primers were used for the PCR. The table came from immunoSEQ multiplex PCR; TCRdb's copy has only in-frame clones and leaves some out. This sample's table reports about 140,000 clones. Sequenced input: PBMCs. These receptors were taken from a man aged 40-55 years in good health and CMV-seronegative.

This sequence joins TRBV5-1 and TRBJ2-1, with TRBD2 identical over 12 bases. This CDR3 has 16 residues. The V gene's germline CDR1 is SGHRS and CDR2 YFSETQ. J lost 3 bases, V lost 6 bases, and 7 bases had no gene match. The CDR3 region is CASTMTSGGLYNEQFF. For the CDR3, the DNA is TGCGCCAGCACCATGACTAGCGGGGGACTCTACAATGAGCAGTTCTTC.

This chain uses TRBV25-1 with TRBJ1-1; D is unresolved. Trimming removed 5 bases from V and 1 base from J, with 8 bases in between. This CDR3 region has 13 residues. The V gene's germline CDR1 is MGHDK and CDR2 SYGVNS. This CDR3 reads CASSKTENTEAFF. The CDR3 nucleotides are TGTGCCAGCAGTAAAACTGAGAACACTGAAGCTTTCTTT. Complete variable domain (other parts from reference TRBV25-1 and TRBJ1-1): EADIYQTPRYLVIGTGKKITLECSQTMGHDKMYWYQQDPGMELHLIHYSYGVNSTEKGDLSSESTVSRIRTEHFPLTLESARPSHTSQYLCASSKTENTEAFFGQGTRLTVV.

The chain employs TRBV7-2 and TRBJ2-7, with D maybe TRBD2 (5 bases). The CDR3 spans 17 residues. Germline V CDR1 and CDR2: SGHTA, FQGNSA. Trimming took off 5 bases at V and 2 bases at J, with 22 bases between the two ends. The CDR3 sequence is CASSPSSGGTKAYEQYF. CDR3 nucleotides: TGTGCCAGCAGCCCCAGCAGCGGCGGCACAAAAGCCTACGAGCAGTACTTC. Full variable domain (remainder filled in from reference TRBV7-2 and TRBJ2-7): GAGVSQSPSNKVTEKGKDVELRCDPISGHTALYWYRQSLGQGLEFLIYFQGNSAPDKSGLPSDRFSAERTGGSVSTLTIQRTQQEDSAVYLCASSPSSGGTKAYEQYFGPGTRLTVT.

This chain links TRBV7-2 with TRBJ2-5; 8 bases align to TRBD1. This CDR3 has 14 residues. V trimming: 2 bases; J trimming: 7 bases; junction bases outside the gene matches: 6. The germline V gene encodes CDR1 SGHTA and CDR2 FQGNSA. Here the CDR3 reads CASSLRTGMRTQYF. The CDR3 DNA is TGTGCCAGCAGCTTAAGGACAGGGATGAGGACCCAGTACTTC.

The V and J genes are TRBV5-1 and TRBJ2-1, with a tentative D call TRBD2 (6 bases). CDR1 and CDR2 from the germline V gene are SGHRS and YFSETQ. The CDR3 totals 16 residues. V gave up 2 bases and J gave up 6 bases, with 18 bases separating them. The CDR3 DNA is TGCGCCAGCAGCTTAACCGGGGGAACCCTTTTCAATGAGCAGTTCTTC. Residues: CASSLTGGTLFNEQFF.

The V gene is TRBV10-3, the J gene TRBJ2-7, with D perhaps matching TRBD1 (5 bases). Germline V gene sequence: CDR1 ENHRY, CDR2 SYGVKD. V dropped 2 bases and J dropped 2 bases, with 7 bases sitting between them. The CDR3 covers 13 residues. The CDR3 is CAISEDSAYEQYF. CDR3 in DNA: TGTGCCATCAGTGAGGACAGCGCCTACGAGCAGTACTTC.

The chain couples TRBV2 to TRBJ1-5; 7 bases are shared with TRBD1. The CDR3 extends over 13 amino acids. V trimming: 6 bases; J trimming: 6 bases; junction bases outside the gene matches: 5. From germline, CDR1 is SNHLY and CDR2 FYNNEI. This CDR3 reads CASRPDRSQPQHF. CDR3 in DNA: TGTGCCAGCAGACCGGACAGGTCTCAGCCCCAGCATTTT.

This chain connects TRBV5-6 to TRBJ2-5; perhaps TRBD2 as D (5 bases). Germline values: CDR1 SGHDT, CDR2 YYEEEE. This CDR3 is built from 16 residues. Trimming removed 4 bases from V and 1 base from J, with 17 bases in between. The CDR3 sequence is CASSDLGRSIQETQYF. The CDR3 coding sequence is TGTGCCAGCAGCGATCTGGGGAGATCTATCCAAGAGACCCAGTACTTC. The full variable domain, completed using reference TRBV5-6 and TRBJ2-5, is DAGVTQSPTHLIKTRGQQVTLRCSPKSGHDTVSWYQQALGQGPQFIFQYYEEEERQRGNFPDRFSGHQFPNYSSELNVNALLLGDSALYLCASSDLGRSIQETQYFGPGTRLLVL.

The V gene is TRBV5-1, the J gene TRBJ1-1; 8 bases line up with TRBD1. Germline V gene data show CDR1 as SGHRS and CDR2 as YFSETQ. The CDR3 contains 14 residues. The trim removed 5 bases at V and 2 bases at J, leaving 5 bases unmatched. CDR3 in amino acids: CASRGAGGNTEAFF. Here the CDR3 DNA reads TGCGCCAGCAGGGGGGCAGGGGGCAACACTGAAGCTTTCTTT. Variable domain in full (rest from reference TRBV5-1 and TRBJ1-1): KAGVTQTPRYLIKTRGQQVTLSCSPISGHRSVSWYQQTPGQGLQFLFEYFSETQRNKGNFPGRFSGRQFSNSRSEMNVSTLELGDSALYLCASRGAGGNTEAFFGQGTRLTVV.

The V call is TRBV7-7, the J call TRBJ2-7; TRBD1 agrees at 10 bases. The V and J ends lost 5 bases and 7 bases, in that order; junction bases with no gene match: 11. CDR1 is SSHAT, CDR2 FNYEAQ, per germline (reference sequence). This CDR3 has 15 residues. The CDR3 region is CASSPRQGAIWEQYF. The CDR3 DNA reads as TGTGCCAGCAGCCCCCGACAGGGGGCCATCTGGGAGCAGTACTTC. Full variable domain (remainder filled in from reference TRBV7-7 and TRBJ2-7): GAGVSQSPRYKVTKRGQDVTLRCDPISSHATLYWYQQALGQGPEFLTYFNYEAQPDKSGLPSDRFSAERPEGSISTLTIQRTEQRDSAMYRCASSPRQGAIWEQYFGPGTRLTVT.

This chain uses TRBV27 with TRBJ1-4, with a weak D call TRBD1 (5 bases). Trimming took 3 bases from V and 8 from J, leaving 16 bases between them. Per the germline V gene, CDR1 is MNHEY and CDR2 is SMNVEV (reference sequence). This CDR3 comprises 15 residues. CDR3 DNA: TGTGCCAGCAGTTTGCGGGGACTAAGAGGGGAAAAACTGTTTTTT. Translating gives CASSLRGLRGEKLFF.

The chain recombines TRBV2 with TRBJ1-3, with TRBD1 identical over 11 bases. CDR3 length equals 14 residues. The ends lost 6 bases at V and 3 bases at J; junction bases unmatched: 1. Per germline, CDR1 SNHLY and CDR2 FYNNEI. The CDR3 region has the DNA TGTGCCAGCAGGGACAGGGGGCTTGGAAACACCATATATTTT. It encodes CASRDRGLGNTIYF.

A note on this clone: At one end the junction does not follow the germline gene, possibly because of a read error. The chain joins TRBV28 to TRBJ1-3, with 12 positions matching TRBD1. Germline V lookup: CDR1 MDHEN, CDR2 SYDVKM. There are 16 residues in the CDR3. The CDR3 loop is CASSSHPRDRGPRKDF. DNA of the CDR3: TGTGCCAGCAGTTCGCACCCCCGGGACAGGGGGCCGAGAAAAGATTTT. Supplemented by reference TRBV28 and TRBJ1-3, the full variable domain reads DVKVTQSSRYLVKRTGEKVFLECVQDMDHENMFWYRQDPGLGLRLIYFSYDVKMKEKGDIPEGYSVSREKKERFSLILESASTNQTSMYLCASSSHPRDRGPRKDFGEGSWLTVV.

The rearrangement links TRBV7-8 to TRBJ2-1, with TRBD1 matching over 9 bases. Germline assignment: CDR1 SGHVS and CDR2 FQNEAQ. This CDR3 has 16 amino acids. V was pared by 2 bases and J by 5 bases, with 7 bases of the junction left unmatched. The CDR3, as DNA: TGTGCCAGCAGCTTAACGGCCGGGACAGGGAACAATGAGCAGTTCTTC. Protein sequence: CASSLTAGTGNNEQFF.

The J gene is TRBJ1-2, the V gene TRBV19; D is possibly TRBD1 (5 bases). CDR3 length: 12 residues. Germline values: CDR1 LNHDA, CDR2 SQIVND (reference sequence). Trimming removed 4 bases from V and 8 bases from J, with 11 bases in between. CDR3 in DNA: TGTGCCAGTAGTACTCCCAGGGTCGGCTACACCTTC. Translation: CASSTPRVGYTF. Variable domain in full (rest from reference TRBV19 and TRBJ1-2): DGGITQSPKYLFRKEGQNVTLSCEQNLNHDAMYWYRQDPGQGLRLIYYSQIVNDFQKGDIAEGYSVSREKKESFPLTVTSAQKNPTAFYLCASSTPRVGYTFGSGTRLTVV.

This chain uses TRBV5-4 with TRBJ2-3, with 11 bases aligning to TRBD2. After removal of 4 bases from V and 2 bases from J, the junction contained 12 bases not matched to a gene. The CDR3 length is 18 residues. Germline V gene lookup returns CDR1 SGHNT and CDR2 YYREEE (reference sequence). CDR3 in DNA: TGTGCCAGCAGCCTGGAGGGGCTAGCGGGGGGTGTCACAGATACGCAGTATTTT. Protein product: CASSLEGLAGGVTDTQYF.

CDR3 coding DNA: TGTGCCAGCAGCTTATGGGGGGGCTACGAGCAGTACTTC. Protein product: CASSLWGGYEQYF. The chain links TRBV7-3 to TRBJ2-7, with TRBD2 identical over 7 bases. Germline trimming cut 2 bases from V and 3 bases from J; bases unmatched to any gene: 1. The CDR3 has 13 residues. Germline CDR1 SGHTA, CDR2 FQGTGA.

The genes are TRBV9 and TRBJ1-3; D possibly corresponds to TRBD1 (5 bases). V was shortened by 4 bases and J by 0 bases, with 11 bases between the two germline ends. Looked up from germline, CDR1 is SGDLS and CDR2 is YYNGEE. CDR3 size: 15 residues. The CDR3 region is CASSPRRGSGNTIYF. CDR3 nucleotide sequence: TGTGCCAGCAGCCCCCGGAGGGGCTCTGGAAACACCATATATTTT.

The CDR3: CASSTGGGGVWEQYF. The CDR3 nucleotides are TGCGCCAGCAGCACGGGGGGAGGCGGTGTGTGGGAGCAGTACTTC. This sequence joins TRBV5-1 and TRBJ2-5; the match to TRBD2 covers 7 bases. This CDR3 contains 15 residues. Germline CDR1 and CDR2: SGHRS and YFSETQ. J lost 11 bases, V lost 4 bases, and 17 bases had no gene match.

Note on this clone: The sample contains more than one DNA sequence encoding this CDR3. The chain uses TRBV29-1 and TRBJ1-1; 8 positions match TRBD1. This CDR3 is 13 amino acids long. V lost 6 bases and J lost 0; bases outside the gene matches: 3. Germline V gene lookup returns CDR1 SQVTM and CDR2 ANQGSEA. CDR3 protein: CSVRTGLNTEAFF. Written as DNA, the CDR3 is TGCAGCGTGCGGACAGGGTTGAACACTGAAGCTTTCTTT.

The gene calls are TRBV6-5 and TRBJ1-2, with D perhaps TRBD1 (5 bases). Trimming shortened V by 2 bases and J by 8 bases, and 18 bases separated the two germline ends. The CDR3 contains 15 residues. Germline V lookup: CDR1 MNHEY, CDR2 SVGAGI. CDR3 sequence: CASSYGASVPGGYTF. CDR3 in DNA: TGTGCCAGCAGTTACGGGGCCTCAGTCCCAGGGGGCTACACCTTC.